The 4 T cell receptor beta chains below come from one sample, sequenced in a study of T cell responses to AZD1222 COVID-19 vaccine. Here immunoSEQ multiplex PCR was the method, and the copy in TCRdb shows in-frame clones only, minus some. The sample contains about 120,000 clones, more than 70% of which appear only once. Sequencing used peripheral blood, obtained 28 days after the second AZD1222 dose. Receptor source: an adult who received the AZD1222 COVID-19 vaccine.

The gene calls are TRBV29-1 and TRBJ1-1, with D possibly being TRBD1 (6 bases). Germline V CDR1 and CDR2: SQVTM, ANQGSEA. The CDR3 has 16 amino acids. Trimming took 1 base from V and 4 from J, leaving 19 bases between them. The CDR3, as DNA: TGCAGCGTTGAAGGGGTCGATGCGGGGGCAGTCACTGAAGCTTTCTTT. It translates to CSVEGVDAGAVTEAFF. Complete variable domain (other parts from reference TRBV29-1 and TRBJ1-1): SAVISQKPSRDICQRGTSLTIQCQVDSQVTMMFWYRQQPGQSLTLIATANQGSEATYESGFVIDKFPISRPNLTFSTLTVSNMSPEDSSIYLCSVEGVDAGAVTEAFFGQGTRLTVV.

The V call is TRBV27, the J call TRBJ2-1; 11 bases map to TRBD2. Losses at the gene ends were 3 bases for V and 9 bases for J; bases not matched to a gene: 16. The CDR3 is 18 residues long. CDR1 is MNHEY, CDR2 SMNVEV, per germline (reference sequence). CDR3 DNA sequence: TGTGCCAGCAGTTTTGAGAAAAAACTAGCGGGAGCGTGGGGTGAGCAGTTCTTC. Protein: CASSFEKKLAGAWGEQFF.

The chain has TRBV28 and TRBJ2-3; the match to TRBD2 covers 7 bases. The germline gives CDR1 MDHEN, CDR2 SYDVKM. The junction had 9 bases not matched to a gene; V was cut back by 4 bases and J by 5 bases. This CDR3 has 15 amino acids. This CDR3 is CASSSAGRHVDTQYF. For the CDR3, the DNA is TGTGCCAGCAGTTCTGCCGGGAGGCATGTAGATACGCAGTATTTT.

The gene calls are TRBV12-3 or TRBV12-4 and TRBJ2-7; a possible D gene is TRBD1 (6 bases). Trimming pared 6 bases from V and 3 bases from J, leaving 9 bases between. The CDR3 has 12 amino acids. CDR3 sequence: CASRDSDYEQYF. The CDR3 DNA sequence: TGTGCCAGCAGGGACAGCGACTACGAGCAGTACTTC.